This TCR beta chain was identified during a study of cytomegalovirus exposure and HLA in healthy donors. General study results and limits: Both high specificity and high sensitivity reportedly marked the classifier's diagnosis of cytomegalovirus status. Later analysis identified a missense DCLRE1C variant that was linked to TCR beta V- and J-gene trimming. Most likely, a cluster of highly shared sequence variants arose as a sequencing artifact. Usually a TCR sequence was rare, but some public TCRs were found in many donors.

The PCR ran on 60 Vbeta and 13 Jbeta primers. Clones were read by immunoSEQ multiplex PCR, and TCRdb kept only the in-frame ones, dropping some. The table includes fewer than 75,000 clones, about 83% detected once. In regard to this clone: Its antigen is undetermined.

J lost 2 bases, V lost 3 bases, and 10 bases had no gene match. Per the germline V gene, CDR1 is SNHLY and CDR2 is FYNNEI. The length of the CDR3 is 17 residues. The TCR comes from a young man in good health and CMV-seronegative. The chain combines TRBV2 with TRBJ1-5, with 7 bases fitting TRBD1. Sequenced input: PBMCs. The CDR3 sequence is CASSESQGEIGNQPQHF. Here the CDR3 DNA reads TGTGCCAGCAGTGAGTCCCAGGGGGAGATTGGCAATCAGCCCCAGCATTTT.